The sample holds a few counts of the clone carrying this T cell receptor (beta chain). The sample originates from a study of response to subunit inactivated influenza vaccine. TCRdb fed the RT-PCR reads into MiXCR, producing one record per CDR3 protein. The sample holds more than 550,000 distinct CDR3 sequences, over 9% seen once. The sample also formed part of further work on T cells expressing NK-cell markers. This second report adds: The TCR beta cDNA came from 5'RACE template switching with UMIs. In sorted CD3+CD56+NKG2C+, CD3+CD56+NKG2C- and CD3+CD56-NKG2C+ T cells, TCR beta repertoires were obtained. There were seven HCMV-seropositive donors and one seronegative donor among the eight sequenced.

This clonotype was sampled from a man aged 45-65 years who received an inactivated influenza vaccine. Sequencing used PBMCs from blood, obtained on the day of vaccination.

CDR3 loop: CASTPGGLAVETQYF. CDR3 coding DNA: TGTGCCAGCACTCCAGGGGGGCTAGCGGTGGAGACCCAGTACTTC. V is TRBV12-3 or TRBV12-4 and J is TRBJ2-5; D may match TRBD1 or TRBD2 (7 bases each). Trimming removed 7 bases from V and 5 bases from J, with 20 bases in between. The CDR3 length is 15 residues.